This entry describes one TCR beta chain. Germline CDR1 reads SGHTA; CDR2 reads FQGNSA. Between the trimmed V and J ends, which lost 6 bases and 7 bases, there was a span of 13 bases. CDR3 length: 13 amino acids. This sample is drawn from a study of cytomegalovirus exposure and HLA in healthy donors. The PCR made use of 60 Vbeta and 13 Jbeta primers. TCRdb's table, derived via immunoSEQ multiplex PCR, lists solely in-frame clones and lacks some. In all, the sample yields some 120,000 clones. V usage is TRBV7-2 and J usage is TRBJ1-5; possible D gene TRBD1, 6 bases. Sequencing used PBMCs. This TCR came from a woman aged 55-69 years in good health and CMV-seronegative. CDR3 amino acids: CASSPEGTQPQHF. CDR3 coding DNA: TGTGCCAGCAGTCCAGAAGGGACACAGCCCCAGCATTTT. Full variable domain (missing parts from reference TRBV7-2 and TRBJ1-5): GAGVSQSPSNKVTEKGKDVELRCDPISGHTALYWYRQSLGQGLEFLIYFQGNSAPDKSGLPSDRFSAERTGGSVSTLTIQRTQQEDSAVYLCASSPEGTQPQHFGDGTRLSIL.